Detailed here is one T cell receptor (beta chain). No cognate antigen has been identified for it. Base-call qualities are not available, and no considerably larger clone is one nucleotide away. The data stem from a study of control samples from healthy donors and cancer patients (dated by TCRdb to between 2020 and 2021). Library preparation was by the immunoSEQ multiplex PCR assay. TCRdb carries this immuneACCESS record with in-frame sequences only. Its versions omit some clonotypes, under half of them owing to an unresolved V gene in the studies checked, with the rest unexplained. The sample yields some 100,000 clones; 90% were counted once. Of the sample, more than 3.5% falls within the top ten clones. The sequenced material came from blood. The clonotype was recovered from a human donor in good health. The donor label of this sample is uncertain.

The sequenced DNA is TGTGCCTGGAGTGGTGGGTCGGATACGCAGTATTTT. Its protein product is CAWSGGSDTQYF. The chain links TRBV30 with TRBJ2-3; the D segment cannot be called with confidence. V and J are truncated by 1 base and 6 bases respectively, leaving an intervening sequence of 8 bases. The CDR3, from cysteine to phenylalanine, totals 12 residues. CDR3 DNA is the only sequence kept; it has 36 bases, read in frame from the first base. CDR1 and CDR2 were assigned from the germline V gene (reference sequence) as GTSNPN and SVGIG.